A single sample is the source of the 6 T cell receptor beta chains below, sequenced in a study of neurological immune-mediated disorders. TCRdb re-called the 5' RACE reads with MiXCR, one entry per CDR3 protein. This table holds 25,000 to 30,000 distinct CDR3 sequences, about 6.9% found once. Sequencing was performed on PBMCs. The origin of the receptors is a woman aged 50 to 60 in good health.

This clonotype was recorded at least ten times. The chain uses TRBV3-1 and TRBJ2-2; a weak D match, TRBD1 (6 bases). This CDR3 is 16 amino acids long. V was shortened by 3 bases and J by 2 bases, with 13 bases between the two germline ends. Germline CDR1 and CDR2: LGHDT and YNNKEL (reference sequence). The CDR3 region is CASSHRTGPNTGELFF. DNA of the CDR3: TGTGCCAGCAGCCATCGTACAGGGCCTAACACCGGGGAGCTGTTTTTT.

This clonotype has a count of ten or more. The genes are TRBV18 and TRBJ2-5; 7 bases agree with TRBD1. CDR3 length: 13 amino acids. Germline CDR1 reads KGHSH; CDR2 reads LQKENI. J lost 4 bases, V lost 1 base, and 0 bases had no gene match. CDR3 DNA: TGTGCCAGCTCACCACACAGGGGAGAGACCCAGTACTTC. Translated: CASSPHRGETQYF.

In this sample, this clonotype turned up many times. The chain carries TRBV20-1 and TRBJ2-7, with 7 positions matching TRBD2. CDR1 and CDR2 (germline): DFQATT, SNEGSKA (reference sequence). V shed 3 bases and J 5 bases; nucleotides not matched to a gene: 4. CDR3 length equals 12 residues. The CDR3 nucleotides are TGCAGTGCTAGCGGGAGGAGGGACGAGCAGTACTTC. Encoded protein: CSASGRRDEQYF.

This clonotype has ten or more counts. The chain has TRBV5-1 and TRBJ2-7; no firm D call. Between the trimmed V and J ends, which lost 0 bases and 0 bases, there was a span of 4 bases. The germline V gene encodes CDR1 SGHRS and CDR2 YFSETQ. This CDR3 spans 13 amino acids. CDR3 amino acids: CASSLGNSYEQYF. The DNA for the CDR3 is TGCGCCAGCAGCTTGGGGAACTCCTACGAGCAGTACTTC.

This clonotype was seen at least ten times. The genes are TRBV6-1 and TRBJ1-2; weak D call: TRBD1 (6 bases). The V end lost 3 bases, the J end lost 1 base, and 9 bases lay between the germline ends. Looked up from germline, CDR1 is MNHNS and CDR2 is SASEGT. The CDR3 is 14 amino acids. The CDR3 bases are TGTGCCAGCAGTGATGGGGGCGGTAACTATGGCTACACCTTC. It is translated as CASSDGGGNYGYTF.

This clonotype was seen repeatedly, ten times or more. The CDR3 nucleotides are TGTGCCAGCAGCCCCGGACAGAGCTATGGCTACACCTTC. It yields the protein CASSPGQSYGYTF. V gene TRBV7-3 combines with J gene TRBJ1-2, with D perhaps matching TRBD1 (6 bases). V shed 5 bases and J shed 4 bases, with 11 bases lying between them. The V gene's germline CDR1 is SGHTA and CDR2 FQGTGA. CDR3 length: 13 amino acids.